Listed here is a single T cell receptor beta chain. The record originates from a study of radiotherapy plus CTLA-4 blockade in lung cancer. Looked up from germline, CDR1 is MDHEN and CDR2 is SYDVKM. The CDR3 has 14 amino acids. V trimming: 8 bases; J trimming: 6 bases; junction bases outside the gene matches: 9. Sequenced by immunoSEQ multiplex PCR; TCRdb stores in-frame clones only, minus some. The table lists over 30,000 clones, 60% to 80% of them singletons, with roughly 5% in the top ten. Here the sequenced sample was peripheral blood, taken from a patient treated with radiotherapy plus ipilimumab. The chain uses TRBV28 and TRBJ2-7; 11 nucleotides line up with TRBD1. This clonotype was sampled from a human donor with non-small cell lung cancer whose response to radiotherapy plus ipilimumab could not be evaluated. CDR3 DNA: TGTGCCAGCTCTCGTCCGGGACAGGGGGGCGAGCAGTACTTC. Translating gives CASSRPGQGGEQYF.